Shown below are 3 T cell receptor beta chains from a single sample sequenced in a study of blood T cell repertoires in COVID-19. Using immunoSEQ multiplex PCR, the repertoire was profiled, and TCRdb retains in-frame clones only, with some absent. The sample includes some 89,000 clones, roughly 86% of them seen just once. Sequenced input: peripheral blood. Source of these receptors: a woman aged 80 or older with acute or convalescent COVID-19.

V and J are TRBV19 and TRBJ1-2, with 8 bases lining up with TRBD1. The germline V gene encodes CDR1 LNHDA and CDR2 SQIVND (reference sequence). The CDR3 runs to 16 residues. Trimming cost V 3 bases and J 4 bases; bases outside gene matches: 10. The CDR3 spells CASSIFQTGDRYGYTF. As DNA, the CDR3 is TGTGCCAGTAGTATTTTCCAGACAGGGGATCGCTATGGCTACACCTTC.

This clone was counted a few times. The chain links TRBV18 to TRBJ1-1, with D perhaps TRBD1 (6 bases). CDR3 length equals 16 residues. The V end lost 1 base, the J end lost 4 bases, and 16 bases lay between the germline ends. The V gene's germline CDR1 is KGHSH and CDR2 LQKENI. The CDR3, as DNA: TGTGCCAGCTCACCACAGAAGAAGGGGGTTGGCACTGAAGCTTTCTTT. Its translation is CASSPQKKGVGTEAFF.

This clone occurred once. This chain connects TRBV9 to TRBJ2-1; possibly TRBD1 for D (7 bases). This CDR3 has 15 residues. CDR1 is SGDLS and CDR2 is YYNGEE in the germline V gene. V was pared by 4 bases and J by 4 bases, with 15 bases between. CDR3 in amino acids: CASSPGGQTYNEQFF. The CDR3 bases are TGTGCCAGCAGCCCCGGGGGACAGACTTACAATGAGCAGTTCTTC.